The 30 T cell receptor beta chains in this list originate from one sample, sequenced in a study of blood T cell repertoires in COVID-19 (dated by TCRdb to 2020 to 2022). Receptors were amplified or captured by the immunoSEQ multiplex PCR assay. In its TCRdb copy, this immuneACCESS table keeps in-frame sequences only and misses some clones. Where compared with another copy, unresolved V genes explain less than half of these, and the others have no known cause. This sample has roughly 290,000 clones in its table, and around 90% of those were observed once. The ten biggest clones cover about 1.8% of the sample. Sequenced sample: PBMCs or T cells enriched from blood (not recorded which). The receptors originated from a woman between 35 and 50 years old who had recovered from COVID-19.

The chain carries TRBV20-1 and TRBJ2-7; tentatively, D is TRBD2 (6 bases). Germline CDR1 reads DFQATT; CDR2 reads SNEGSKA (reference sequence). CDR3 length equals 17 residues. Trimming cost V 3 bases and J 2 bases, with 23 bases left between them. CDR3 bases: TGCAGTGCTAGTGACTTCCTGCGGGGAACCGCTACCTACGAGCAGTACTTC. As protein: CSASDFLRGTATYEQYF.

The J gene is TRBJ1-6, the V gene TRBV6-1; D is uncertain. The CDR3 sequence is 14 residues long. CDR1 MNHNS and CDR2 SASEGT come from the germline V gene. Trimming left V 2 bases short and J 7 bases short, with 9 bases between. The CDR3, as DNA: TGTGCCAGCAGTGAATGGCAGATAAATTCACCCCTCCACTTT. This codes for CASSEWQINSPLHF.

The chain links TRBV4-1 to TRBJ1-1; D is undetermined. Germline CDR1 MGHRA, CDR2 YSYEKL. CDR3 length: 13 amino acids. V lost 4 bases and J 1 base, leaving 7 bases between the germline ends. CDR3 sequence reads: CASSPRQNTEAFF. For the CDR3, the DNA is TGCGCCAGCAGCCCCAGACAGAACACTGAAGCTTTCTTT.

The chain employs TRBV5-1 and TRBJ1-4; D remains unclear. CDR1 is SGHRS, CDR2 YFSETQ, per germline. V was trimmed by 4 bases and J by 8 bases, leaving 24 bases between them. This CDR3 contains 17 residues. The CDR3, as DNA: TGCGCCAGCAGCCAAGGCCCGGTTTCCGCAGGAGGGGAAAAACTGTTTTTT. Translation gives CASSQGPVSAGGEKLFF.

The gene calls are TRBV7-3 and TRBJ2-1; the match to TRBD2 covers 7 bases. This CDR3 spans 17 amino acids. The V gene's germline CDR1 is SGHTA and CDR2 FQGTGA. The V gene end was trimmed by 4 bases and the J gene end by 5 bases; junction bases not matched to a gene: 14. DNA for the CDR3: TGTGCCAGCAGCTCAGCCTACACAGCGGGGAAGCACAATGAGCAGTTCTTC. Protein product: CASSSAYTAGKHNEQFF. The complete variable domain, with remaining parts taken from reference TRBV7-3 and TRBJ2-1, reads GAGVSQTPSNKVTEKGKYVELRCDPISGHTALYWYRQSLGQGPEFLIYFQGTGAADDSGLPNDRFFAVRPEGSVSTLKIQRTERGDSAVYLCASSSAYTAGKHNEQFFGPGTRLTVL.

Only one count was recorded for this clone. The CDR3 DNA reads as TGCGCCAGCAGCTTCCGACAGGCCGGTGGGGCAGATACGCAGTATTTT. This translates into CASSFRQAGGADTQYF. This chain joins TRBV5-1 and TRBJ2-3; tentatively, D is TRBD1 (6 bases). CDR1 is SGHRS, CDR2 YFSETQ, per germline. The CDR3 runs 16 residues. Trimming took 2 bases from V and 4 from J, leaving 17 bases between them.

The chain joins TRBV2 to TRBJ1-2; TRBD1 aligns across 7 bases. J gave up 4 bases and V 7 bases, and 21 bases lay outside the gene matches. Germline V lookup: CDR1 SNHLY, CDR2 FYNNEI. This CDR3 spans 18 amino acids. CDR3 residues: CASIYAFRDSEGPYGYTF. The CDR3 DNA reads TGTGCCAGCATTTATGCGTTCCGGGACAGCGAGGGCCCCTATGGCTACACCTTC.

This clone was recorded only once. The genes are TRBV12-3 or TRBV12-4 and TRBJ2-5, with no clear D. The CDR3 spans 13 residues. V was shortened by 2 bases and J by 2 bases, with 6 bases between the two germline ends. The CDR3 loop is CASSLQVQETQYF. DNA of the CDR3: TGTGCCAGCAGTTTACAGGTTCAAGAGACCCAGTACTTC.

V usage is TRBV19 and J usage is TRBJ1-4; 8 bases line up with TRBD1. The CDR3 sequence is 16 residues long. Germline loops: CDR1 LNHDA, CDR2 SQIVND (reference sequence). J gave up 6 bases and V 3 bases, and 9 bases lay outside the gene matches. The CDR3 loop reads CASSIFTGTGDEKLFF. The DNA for the CDR3 is TGTGCCAGTAGTATCTTCACCGGGACAGGTGATGAAAAACTGTTTTTT.

The chain joins TRBV5-6 to TRBJ1-4; 8 nucleotides line up with TRBD1. Germline V gene sequence: CDR1 SGHDT, CDR2 YYEEEE. V was pared by 4 bases and J by 5 bases, with 4 bases of the junction left unmatched. The CDR3 is 14 residues long. The CDR3 region has the DNA TGTGCCAGCAGCACCGACAGGGGAAATGAAAAACTGTTTTTT. Encoded protein: CASSTDRGNEKLFF.

This clone appeared a few times. The chain links TRBV5-1 to TRBJ2-2; TRBD2 aligns across 7 bases. This CDR3 comprises 17 residues. The V and J ends lost 0 bases and 0 bases, in that order; junction bases with no gene match: 5. The germline CDR1 and CDR2 sequences are SGHRS and YFSETQ. The DNA for the CDR3 is TGCGCCAGCAGCTTGGAGGCTAGCGGAGCGAACACCGGGGAGCTGTTTTTT. Protein: CASSLEASGANTGELFF. Complete variable domain (other parts from reference TRBV5-1 and TRBJ2-2): KAGVTQTPRYLIKTRGQQVTLSCSPISGHRSVSWYQQTPGQGLQFLFEYFSETQRNKGNFPGRFSGRQFSNSRSEMNVSTLELGDSALYLCASSLEASGANTGELFFGEGSRLTVL.

The chain carries TRBV5-8 and TRBJ2-2; TRBD2 might be the D (6 bases). CDR3 length equals 15 residues. V lost 5 bases and J 4 bases, leaving 15 bases between the germline ends. Germline V gives CDR1 SGHTS, CDR2 YDEGEE. This chain's CDR3 is CASSIRLVFTGELFF. CDR3 DNA: TGTGCCAGCAGTATACGACTAGTTTTCACCGGGGAGCTGTTTTTT.

This clone was seen only a few times. The V call is TRBV6-1, the J call TRBJ2-7, with D possibly TRBD2 on 7 matching bases. Germline V gives CDR1 MNHNS, CDR2 SASEGT. The CDR3 runs to 14 residues. The germline V and J ends were trimmed by 3 bases and 0 bases, with 9 bases remaining between them. The CDR3 region is CASSEGGGSYEQYF. In nucleotides, the CDR3 is TGTGCCAGCAGTGAGGGAGGGGGCTCCTACGAGCAGTACTTC.

V is TRBV30 and J is TRBJ1-2; D is unresolved. CDR3 length equals 13 residues. V was pared by 4 bases and J by 4 bases, with 13 bases between. Per germline, CDR1 GTSNPN and CDR2 SVGIG (reference sequence). In nucleotides, the CDR3 is TGTGCCTGGAAGGCAGGCTATATCTATGGCTACACCTTC. This translates into CAWKAGYIYGYTF.

This clone was detected once. CDR3 nucleotides: TGCGCCAGCAGGTTGCTCACTAGCGGGAGTTTCGGCGAGCAGTACTTC. It yields the protein CASRLLTSGSFGEQYF. The rearrangement joins TRBV5-1 to TRBJ2-7; 11 bases align to TRBD2. The CDR3 covers 16 residues. V lost 5 bases and J lost 6; bases outside the gene matches: 13. Germline CDR1 SGHRS, CDR2 YFSETQ.

The J gene is TRBJ1-5, the V gene TRBV12-5; tentative D call: TRBD1 (5 bases). The CDR3 runs to 13 residues. Trimming pared 9 bases from V and 6 bases from J, leaving 15 bases between. Germline lookup yields CDR1 LGHNT and CDR2 FRNRAP. CDR3 sequence (DNA): TGTGCTAGAAGACAGATCGCGGCTCAGCCCCAGCATTTT. This sequence encodes CARRQIAAQPQHF.

This chain joins TRBV5-4 and TRBJ1-1; the match to TRBD1 covers 12 bases. Germline V CDR1 and CDR2: SGHNT, YYREEE (reference sequence). The CDR3 sequence is 16 residues long. J was trimmed by 1 base and V by 4 bases; bases with no gene match: 5. The chain's CDR3 is CASSAGQGAWNTEAFF. In nucleotides, the CDR3 is TGTGCCAGCAGCGCGGGACAGGGGGCATGGAACACTGAAGCTTTCTTT.

The V gene is TRBV18, the J gene TRBJ1-1; a possible D gene is TRBD1 (6 bases). Germline V gene data show CDR1 as KGHSH and CDR2 as LQKENI. There are 14 residues in the CDR3. V lost 3 bases, J lost 5 bases, and 13 bases lay in between. The CDR3, as DNA: TGTGCCAGCTCACCTGCCAACAGGGTAACTGAAGCTTTCTTT. Translation gives CASSPANRVTEAFF.

The chain joins TRBV30 to TRBJ2-5; 11 bases fit TRBD2. Trimming cost V 5 bases and J 7 bases; bases outside gene matches: 6. Germline V gene data show CDR1 as GTSNPN and CDR2 as SVGIG (reference sequence). This CDR3 has 13 amino acids. The chain's CDR3 is CAWDTGTSGTQYF. CDR3 coding DNA: TGTGCCTGGGATACCGGGACTAGCGGGACCCAGTACTTC.

The chain employs TRBV14 and TRBJ2-7, with D tentatively TRBD2 (6 bases). V lost 4 bases to trimming and J lost 6 bases, with 13 bases between them. Germline-derived CDR1 and CDR2 are SGHDN and FVKESK. This CDR3 is 13 amino acids long. The CDR3, as DNA: TGTGCCAGCAGCCGGGGAGCGGGTATCGAGCAGTACTTC. It codes for CASSRGAGIEQYF.

V usage is TRBV5-1 and J usage is TRBJ1-6, with 7 bases fitting TRBD1. V was pared by 5 bases and J by 0 bases, with 17 bases of the junction left unmatched. Germline V gene sequence: CDR1 SGHRS, CDR2 YFSETQ. The CDR3 is made up of 20 amino acids. CDR3 nucleotide sequence: TGCGCCAGCAGAACCGACAGGGCCGGGGCGGGTAGCTCCTATAATTCACCCCTCCACTTT. Its protein product is CASRTDRAGAGSSYNSPLHF. Filled out from reference TRBV5-1 and TRBJ1-6, the complete variable domain reads KAGVTQTPRYLIKTRGQQVTLSCSPISGHRSVSWYQQTPGQGLQFLFEYFSETQRNKGNFPGRFSGRQFSNSRSEMNVSTLELGDSALYLCASRTDRAGAGSSYNSPLHFGNGTRLTVT.

This sequence joins TRBV20-1 and TRBJ2-3; D ambiguous. V was cut by 3 bases and J by 0 bases, with 10 bases left in between. Germline assignment: CDR1 DFQATT and CDR2 SNEGSKA (reference sequence). The CDR3 runs 14 residues. The CDR3 reads CSASRDTSTDTQYF. The CDR3 DNA is TGCAGTGCTAGTCGTGATACTAGCACAGATACGCAGTATTTT.

This rearrangement joins TRBV19 to TRBJ1-1, with a possible D match to TRBD1 (5 bases). CDR3 length: 15 residues. Germline CDR1 reads LNHDA; CDR2 reads SQIVND (reference sequence). Trimming pared 3 bases from V and 9 bases from J, leaving 20 bases between. The chain's CDR3 is CASSIPLSGTSKAFF. The CDR3, as DNA: TGTGCCAGTAGTATCCCTCTCTCCGGGACTTCCAAAGCTTTCTTT.

Comment on this clone: The sample has other DNA sequences that encode this CDR3 too. The chain combines TRBV12-3 or TRBV12-4 with TRBJ1-2, with D perhaps TRBD1 (5 bases). V shed 5 bases and J shed 8 bases, with 12 bases lying between them. This CDR3 spans 12 amino acids. The CDR3 reads CASSPGGLGYTF. CDR3 in DNA: TGTGCCAGCAGTCCTGGGGGGTTGGGCTACACCTTC.

The chain joins TRBV5-5 to TRBJ2-3; D is possibly TRBD1 (8 bases). V was pared by 0 bases and J by 4 bases, with 15 bases between. Germline V lookup: CDR1 SGHKS, CDR2 YYEKEE (reference sequence). The CDR3 consists of 16 residues. In DNA, the CDR3 is TGTGCCAGCAGCTTGGCGGGGGGACAGGAGGCAGATACGCAGTATTTT. Protein: CASSLAGGQEADTQYF. The complete variable domain, with remaining parts taken from reference TRBV5-5 and TRBJ2-3, reads DAGVTQSPTHLIKTRGQQVTLRCSPISGHKSVSWYQQVLGQGPQFIFQYYEKEERGRGNFPDRFSARQFPNYSSELNVNALLLGDSALYLCASSLAGGQEADTQYFGPGTRLTVL.

V gene TRBV10-3 combines with J gene TRBJ1-5; tentatively, D is TRBD1 (5 bases). The germline V and J ends were trimmed by 4 bases and 4 bases, with 11 bases remaining between them. CDR1 ENHRY and CDR2 SYGVKD come from the germline V gene. This CDR3 has 14 amino acids. The CDR3 is CAISGRTPNQPQHF. CDR3 sequence (DNA): TGTGCCATCAGTGGCAGGACACCGAATCAGCCCCAGCATTTT.

J is TRBJ2-5 and V is TRBV2; D ambiguous. The germline V and J ends were trimmed by 5 bases and 2 bases, with 9 bases remaining between them. This CDR3 spans 13 amino acids. Germline V gives CDR1 SNHLY, CDR2 FYNNEI. The CDR3 sequence is CASSTNFQETQYF. CDR3 sequence (DNA): TGTGCCAGCAGTACGAACTTTCAAGAGACCCAGTACTTC.

The chain has TRBV5-1 and TRBJ1-1; D is uncertain. This CDR3 is built from 15 residues. V lost 5 bases and J lost 3, with 17 bases in between. Per the germline V gene, CDR1 is SGHRS and CDR2 is YFSETQ. CDR3 nucleotides: TGCGCCAGCAGTCGTCGGACTTATGGGGACACTGAAGCTTTCTTT. This translates into CASSRRTYGDTEAFF.

V gene TRBV2 combines with J gene TRBJ1-5; no firm D call. CDR1 is SNHLY and CDR2 is FYNNEI in the germline V gene. The CDR3 spans 14 residues. V shed 4 bases and J shed 7 bases, with 14 bases lying between them. The CDR3 coding sequence is TGTGCCAGCAGTGGCGGGAGAGGGTCCCAGCCCCAGCATTTT. Its protein product is CASSGGRGSQPQHF.

This clone was observed a handful of times. V gene TRBV18 combines with J gene TRBJ1-3; TRBD1 is a possible D gene (6 bases). V was shortened by 3 bases and J by 0 bases, with 15 bases between the two germline ends. This CDR3 spans 17 amino acids. Looked up from germline, CDR1 is KGHSH and CDR2 is LQKENI. CDR3 coding DNA: TGTGCCAGCTCACCTTCACAGGGAAGGGACTCTGGAAACACCATATATTTT. This encodes CASSPSQGRDSGNTIYF.